These 11 T cell receptor beta chains originate from one sample sequenced in a study of CD8 T cells in Susac syndrome. Roughly 0.45 to 1 ug RNA was reverse transcribed with random hexamers. TCRdb passed the immunoSEQ multiplex PCR reads through MiXCR, listing each CDR3 protein once. Of about 66,000 distinct CDR3 sequences detected, 85% to 95% appear once; the ten largest clones hold 0.56%. The sequencing input was CD8+ T cells from PBMCs. Every receptor here comes from a human donor with multiple sclerosis.

The gene calls are TRBV28 and TRBJ1-5; 7 nucleotides align to TRBD1. This CDR3 is 15 amino acids long. Germline V gene data show CDR1 as MDHEN and CDR2 as SYDVKM. With 4 bases clipped from V and 0 bases from J, the junction kept 3 bases outside the gene matches. The CDR3 DNA is TGTGCCAGCAGTTCGACAGGGAATAGCAATCAGCCCCAGCATTTT. It yields the protein CASSSTGNSNQPQHF.

J is TRBJ2-7 and V is TRBV15; D call uncertain. The length of the CDR3 is 13 residues. The germline gives CDR1 LNHNV, CDR2 YYDKDF (reference sequence). Trimming took 6 bases from V and 7 from J, leaving 16 bases between them. CDR3 sequence reads: CATRNPRFGEQYF. The CDR3 DNA reads TGTGCCACCAGGAACCCCCGCTTTGGAGAGCAGTACTTC.

The chain couples TRBV6-5 to TRBJ2-1; 7 nucleotides agree with TRBD2. Germline V gene sequence: CDR1 MNHEY, CDR2 SVGAGI. J was trimmed by 5 bases and V by 6 bases; bases with no gene match: 10. This CDR3 region has 15 residues. CDR3 in amino acids: CASRQRGDGDNEQFF. In DNA form, the CDR3 reads TGTGCCAGCAGACAACGGGGGGACGGAGACAATGAGCAGTTCTTC.

The chain employs TRBV6-5 and TRBJ2-7; 8 nucleotides agree with TRBD2. The CDR3 contains 13 residues. CDR1 and CDR2 from the germline V gene are MNHEY and SVGAGI. The V segment lost 3 bases and the J segment 5 bases; nucleotides outside the gene matches: 3. The DNA for the CDR3 is TGTGCCAGCAGTTATCGGGAGGGCGACGAGCAGTACTTC. This translates into CASSYREGDEQYF.

The genes are TRBV2 and TRBJ2-7; D might be TRBD1 (6 bases). The CDR3 covers 13 residues. Germline CDR1 and CDR2: SNHLY and FYNNEI. With 5 bases removed from V and 1 base from J, the gap between germline ends came to 9 bases. The CDR3 region is CASSSDSSYEQYF. Written as DNA, the CDR3 is TGTGCCAGCAGTTCGGACAGTTCCTACGAGCAGTACTTC.

The chain links TRBV12-3 or TRBV12-4 to TRBJ2-5; tentative D call: TRBD2 (5 bases). The V and J ends lost 6 bases and 1 base respectively, with 15 bases between them. The CDR3 has 15 amino acids. CDR3 coding DNA: TGTGCCAGCAGCCCCGGAGGTTGGGGCCAAGAGACCCAGTACTTC. It encodes CASSPGGWGQETQYF.

The chain combines TRBV20-1 with TRBJ2-7; maybe TRBD2 (6 bases). V was cut by 6 bases and J by 0 bases, with 18 bases left in between. This CDR3 contains 15 residues. The germline V gene encodes CDR1 DFQATT and CDR2 SNEGSKA (reference sequence). The DNA of the CDR3 is TGCAGTGCGCGCGGGATGAGTCAAAGCTCCTACGAGCAGTACTTC. Its translation is CSARGMSQSSYEQYF.

In this sample, this clonotype turned up once. This sequence joins TRBV19 and TRBJ2-1; 7 positions match TRBD1. The germline V gene has CDR1 LNHDA and CDR2 SQIVND (reference sequence). The junction had 5 bases not matched to a gene; V was cut back by 4 bases and J by 2 bases. The CDR3 is 15 residues long. CDR3 region: CASSTQGTTYNEQFF. CDR3 DNA sequence: TGTGCCAGTAGTACACAGGGGACCACCTACAATGAGCAGTTCTTC.

This rearrangement joins TRBV13 to TRBJ1-2; TRBD1 aligns across 7 bases. V was clipped by 5 bases and J by 6 bases; unmatched bases: 6. Germline CDR1 reads PRHDT; CDR2 reads FYEKMQ (reference sequence). CDR3 length: 13 residues. CDR3 DNA: TGTGCCAGCAGCCAGGGACAGCTCGATGGCTACACCTTC. Translation gives CASSQGQLDGYTF.

This clonotype appeared a single time. This sequence joins TRBV20-1 and TRBJ2-7; TRBD1 aligns across 9 bases. The V gene's germline CDR1 is DFQATT and CDR2 SNEGSKA (reference sequence). This CDR3 has 16 residues. Losses at the gene ends were 2 bases for V and 1 base for J; bases not matched to a gene: 9. CDR3 nucleotides: TGCAGTGCTAGAAACCCCACGGACAGGGGATCCTACGAGCAGTACTTC. Translation gives CSARNPTDRGSYEQYF.

The chain combines TRBV7-9 with TRBJ2-4; 8 nucleotides line up with TRBD1. The CDR3 has 14 amino acids. Germline loops: CDR1 SEHNR, CDR2 FQNEAQ (reference sequence). V was clipped by 5 bases and J by 7 bases; unmatched bases: 7. This chain's CDR3 is CASSARTGRNIQYF. CDR3 nucleotide sequence: TGTGCCAGCAGCGCCCGGACAGGGAGGAACATTCAGTACTTC.